This TCR beta chain comes out of a study of cytomegalovirus exposure and HLA in healthy donors. Overall study context: There were about 85 million unique TCRs (from HLA-typed donors) in an early data release.

Worth noting for this clone: Its antigen is not known.

The PCR ran on 60 Vbeta and 13 Jbeta primers. Method: immunoSEQ multiplex PCR; TCRdb's copy keeps in-frame clones and lacks some. Of around 100,000 clones detected, 60% to 80% appear once; the ten largest clones hold about 4%. Study-wide points: Some V segments, TRBV6-2 and TRBV6-3 among them, were indistinguishable and were therefore excluded. Later on, a genetic analysis was performed. It linked a missense variant in DCLRE1C with V- and J-gene trimming of TCR beta.

V lost 6 bases to trimming and J lost 2 bases; unmatched junction nucleotides: 13. The CDR3 consists of 19 residues. Germline CDR1 reads LNHDA; CDR2 reads SQIVND (reference sequence). The sequence was collected from a man between 45 and 60 years old in good health and CMV-seropositive. Sequencing was carried out using PBMCs. The V call is TRBV19, the J call TRBJ2-1; the match to TRBD2 covers 13 bases. The CDR3 nucleotides read TGTGCCAGTAGCGCACCCTCCGGGACTAGCGGGGATCCCTACAATGAGCAGTTCTTC. Its translation: CASSAPSGTSGDPYNEQFF.